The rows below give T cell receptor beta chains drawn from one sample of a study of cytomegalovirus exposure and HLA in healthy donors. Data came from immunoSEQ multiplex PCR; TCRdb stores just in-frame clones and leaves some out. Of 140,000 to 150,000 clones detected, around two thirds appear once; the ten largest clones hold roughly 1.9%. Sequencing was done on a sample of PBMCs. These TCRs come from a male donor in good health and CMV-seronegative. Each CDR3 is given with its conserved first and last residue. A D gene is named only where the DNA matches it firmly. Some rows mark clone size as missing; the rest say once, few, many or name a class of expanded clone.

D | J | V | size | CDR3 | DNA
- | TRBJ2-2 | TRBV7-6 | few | CASSLESRNTGELFF | TGTGCCAGCAGCTTAGAATCCAGGAACACCGGGGAGCTGTTTTTT
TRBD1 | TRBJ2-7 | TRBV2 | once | CASLGQGVDEQYF | TGTGCCAGCCTGGGACAGGGTGTCGACGAGCAGTACTTC
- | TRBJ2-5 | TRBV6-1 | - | CASSGQTGGQETQYF | TGTGCCAGCAGCGGACAGACAGGAGGCCAAGAGACCCAGTACTTC
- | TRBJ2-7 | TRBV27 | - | CASSLRDFLSEQYF | TGTGCCAGCAGTTTAAGAGACTTCCTCAGCGAGCAGTACTTC
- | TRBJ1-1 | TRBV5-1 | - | CASSPGHTEAFF | TGCGCCAGCAGCCCGGGTCACACTGAAGCTTTCTTT
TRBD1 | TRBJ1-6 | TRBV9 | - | CASSVGGTVDSPLHF | TGTGCCAGCAGCGTAGGGGGGACAGTGGATTCACCCCTCCACTTT
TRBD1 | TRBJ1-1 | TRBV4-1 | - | CASSQEGTGGNTEAFF | TGCGCCAGCAGCCAAGAAGGGACAGGGGGGAACACTGAAGCTTTCTTT
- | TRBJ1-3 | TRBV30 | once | CACPSGGAGNTIYF | TGTGCCTGCCCTTCGGGGGGGGCTGGAAACACCATATATTTT
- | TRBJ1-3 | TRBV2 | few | CASSGAGGGGNTIYF | TGTGCCAGCAGTGGAGCGGGGGGAGGCGGAAACACCATATATTTT
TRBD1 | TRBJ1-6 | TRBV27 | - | CASSKSTGASSYNSPLHF | TGTGCCAGCAGCAAATCGACAGGGGCCAGCTCCTATAATTCACCCCTCCACTTT
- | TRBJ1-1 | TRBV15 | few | CATSRWGGGGGTEAFF | TGTGCCACCAGCAGGTGGGGAGGCGGGGGCGGCACTGAAGCTTTCTTT
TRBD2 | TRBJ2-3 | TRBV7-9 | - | CASSLGLAGGTDTQYF | TGTGCCAGCAGCCTAGGACTAGCGGGGGGCACAGATACGCAGTATTTT
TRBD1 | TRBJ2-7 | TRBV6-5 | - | CASSPLGQGAYEQYF | TGTGCCAGCAGTCCCCTGGGACAGGGGGCGTACGAGCAGTACTTC
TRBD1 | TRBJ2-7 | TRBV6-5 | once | CASSYAGTGGYEQYF | TGTGCCAGCAGTTACGCGGGGACAGGGGGTTACGAGCAGTACTTC
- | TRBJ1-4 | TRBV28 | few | CASSFGSGITNEKLFF | TGTGCCAGCAGTTTTGGTTCCGGGATAACTAATGAAAAACTGTTTTTT
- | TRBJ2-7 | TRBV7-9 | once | CASSWRDSPYEQYF | TGTGCCAGCAGCTGGAGGGACAGTCCCTACGAGCAGTACTTC
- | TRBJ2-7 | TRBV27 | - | CASSWTGQTYEQYF | TGTGCCAGCAGCTGGACGGGACAAACCTACGAGCAGTACTTC
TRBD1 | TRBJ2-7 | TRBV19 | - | CASSIDRGRLSEQYF | TGTGCCAGTAGTATTGACAGGGGTCGGCTGAGCGAGCAGTACTTC
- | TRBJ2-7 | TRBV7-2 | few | CASSLRRGAGREQYF | TGTGCCAGCAGCCTCCGCAGGGGCGCAGGTCGCGAGCAGTACTTC
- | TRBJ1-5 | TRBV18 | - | CASSPALDSDQPQHF | TGTGCCAGCTCACCGGCCTTGGACAGTGATCAGCCCCAGCATTTT
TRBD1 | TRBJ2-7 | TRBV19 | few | CASSMQGATEQYF | TGTGCCAGTAGTATGCAGGGGGCGACCGAGCAGTACTTC
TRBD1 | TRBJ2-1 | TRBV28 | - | CASSTRGTGGNEQFF | TGTGCCAGCAGTACAAGGGGGACAGGGGGAAATGAGCAGTTCTTC
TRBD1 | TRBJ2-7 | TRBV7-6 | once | CASSRPDRAYEQYF | TGTGCCAGCAGTCGACCCGACAGGGCCTACGAGCAGTACTTC
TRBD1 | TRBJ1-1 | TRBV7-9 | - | CASSGRTGEYTEAFF | TGTGCCAGCAGCGGGCGAACAGGGGAGTACACTGAAGCTTTCTTT
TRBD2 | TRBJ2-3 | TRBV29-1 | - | CSVAGGPNTQYF | TGCAGCGTTGCGGGGGGGCCGAATACGCAGTATTTT
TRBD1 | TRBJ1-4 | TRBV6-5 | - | CASSSDRATNEKLFF | TGTGCCAGCAGTTCTGACAGGGCAACTAATGAAAAACTGTTTTTT
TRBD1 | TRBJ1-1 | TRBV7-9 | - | CASSPRTGGLSFF | TGTGCCAGCAGCCCACGGACAGGGGGCCTGTCTTTCTTT
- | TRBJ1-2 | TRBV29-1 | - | CSVDPVLRGYTF | TGCAGCGTTGATCCGGTTCTGAGGGGCTACACCTTC
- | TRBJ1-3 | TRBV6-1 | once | CASSEGPFTGNTIYF | TGTGCCAGCAGTGAAGGGCCCTTCACTGGAAACACCATATATTTT
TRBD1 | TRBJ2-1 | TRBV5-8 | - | CASSPPGQGYNEQFF | TGTGCCAGCAGCCCACCAGGACAGGGCTACAATGAGCAGTTCTTC